A selection of T cell receptor beta chains follows, all from one sample in a study of blood T cells in healthy people across ages. A single record per CDR3 protein comes from TCRdb applying MiXCR to the 5' RACE reads. Among under 1,000,000 distinct CDR3 sequences, about 46% were seen once, and the ten largest hold 15% to 20%. The sample taken for sequencing was blood. These receptors came from a man older than 75 in good health. Each CDR3 is given with its conserved first and last residue. The D gene is left open where the match is weak. Clone sizes are given selectively: once, few, many, or a class where the clone is expanded.

V	J	size	length	D	CDR3	DNA
TRBV24-1	TRBJ2-1	NA	16	TRBD2	CATSDPSGTRDNEQFF	TGTGCCACCAGCGACCCATCCGGGACTAGAGACAATGAGCAGTTCTTC
TRBV9	TRBJ2-3	NA	12	NA	CASSVSGNAQYF	TGTGCCAGCAGCGTATCGGGGAATGCGCAGTATTTT
TRBV4-2	TRBJ2-5	NA	14	NA	CASSQVSNQETQYF	TGTGCCAGCAGCCAAGTTTCCAACCAAGAGACCCAGTACTTC
TRBV24-1	TRBJ2-2	NA	16	TRBD1	CATSESGTGNTGELFF	TGTGCCACCAGTGAGTCCGGGACAGGGAACACCGGGGAGCTGTTTTTT
TRBV13	TRBJ2-2	many	11	NA	CASSFSGELFF	TGTGCCAGCAGCTTTTCCGGGGAGCTGTTTTTT
TRBV4-1	TRBJ2-7	NA	15	TRBD1	CASSQGLGTAYEQYF	TGCGCCAGCAGCCAAGGGCTCGGGACAGCCTACGAGCAGTACTTC
TRBV29-1	TRBJ2-7	NA	13	NA	CSVELVSGNEQYF	TGCAGCGTTGAACTGGTCTCTGGCAATGAGCAGTACTTC
TRBV7-2	TRBJ2-1	many	15	TRBD2	CASRPTSGRDNEQFF	TGTGCCAGCAGACCGACTAGCGGGAGGGACAATGAGCAGTTCTTC
TRBV6-1	TRBJ1-4	NA	18	NA	CASSEMVQSGRRGEKLFF	TGTGCCAGCAGTGAAATGGTACAATCGGGACGGAGAGGTGAAAAACTGTTTTTT
TRBV29-1	TRBJ2-1	NA	15	TRBD2	CSAPGTSATNNEQFF	TGCAGCGCCCCCGGGACTAGCGCGACGAACAATGAGCAGTTCTTC
TRBV5-1	TRBJ2-7	many	17	TRBD1	CASSRPPGQGEDHEQYF	TGCGCCAGCAGCCGACCGCCTGGACAGGGTGAGGACCACGAGCAGTACTTC
TRBV7-2	TRBJ2-6	NA	16	NA	CASSSSSFSGANVLTF	TGTGCCAGCAGTTCAAGCTCATTCTCTGGGGCCAACGTCCTGACTTTC
TRBV4-1	TRBJ2-2	NA	12	NA	CASSPVTGELFF	TGCGCCAGCAGCCCGGTTACCGGGGAGCTGTTTTTT
TRBV4-3	TRBJ2-7	many	16	NA	CASSHSATGESYEQYF	TGCGCCAGCAGCCATTCCGCGACTGGAGAGTCCTACGAGCAGTACTTC
TRBV6-5	TRBJ2-6	NA	17	NA	CASSYGQLSSGANVLTF	TGTGCCAGCAGTTATGGACAGTTAAGCTCTGGGGCCAACGTCCTGACTTTC
TRBV12-3/TRBV12-4	TRBJ2-7	NA	13	NA	CASSLTGTWEQYF	TGTGCCAGCAGTTTGACAGGAACTTGGGAGCAGTACTTC
TRBV11-2	TRBJ2-3	NA	16	NA	CASSHLRRRGTDTQYF	TGTGCCAGCAGCCATCTTAGGCGGAGGGGAACGGATACGCAGTATTTT
TRBV20-1	TRBJ2-4	few	15	TRBD2	CSASFAGGAKNIQYF	TGCAGTGCTAGTTTTGCGGGGGGGGCTAAAAACATTCAGTACTTC
TRBV2	TRBJ2-5	few	14	TRBD2	CASSAGGTQETQYF	TGTGCCAGCTCGGCGGGGGGGACCCAAGAGACCCAGTACTTC
TRBV24-1	TRBJ2-7	NA	16	NA	CATSDFGQVRLCEQYF	TGTGCCACCAGTGATTTCGGGCAGGTACGACTCTGCGAGCAGTACTTC
TRBV4-2	TRBJ2-7	many	15	TRBD2	CASSIPGLAGGEQYF	TGTGCCAGCAGCATACCGGGACTAGCGGGAGGCGAGCAGTACTTC
TRBV27	TRBJ2-2	few	13	NA	CASSSIVTGELFF	TGTGCCAGCAGTTCAATAGTTACCGGGGAGCTGTTTTTT
TRBV10-3	TRBJ2-5	NA	13	NA	CASSQSLRETQYF	TGTGCCAGCAGCCAAAGTTTGCGGGAGACCCAGTACTTC
TRBV5-1	TRBJ1-2	NA	12	NA	CASSNGNYGYTF	TGCGCCAGCAGCAACGGAAACTATGGCTACACCTTC
TRBV12-3/TRBV12-4	TRBJ2-1	NA	15	TRBD2	CASKSTSGSPNEQFF	TGTGCCAGCAAATCTACTAGCGGGAGTCCCAATGAGCAGTTCTTC
TRBV12-3/TRBV12-4	TRBJ2-3	NA	14	NA	CASSVSRRKEAQYF	TGTGCCAGCAGTGTCTCTAGGCGGAAAGAGGCGCAGTATTTT
TRBV4-3	TRBJ2-3	few	16	NA	CASSHSWGREIDTQYF	TGCGCCAGCAGCCATTCCTGGGGGCGCGAGATAGATACGCAGTATTTT
TRBV5-5	TRBJ1-4	NA	15	NA	CASSVATGINEKLFF	TGTGCCAGCAGCGTCGCGACAGGAATCAATGAAAAACTGTTTTTT
TRBV11-2	TRBJ1-6	NA	12	NA	CACSFGNSPLHF	TGTGCCTGCAGCTTTGGGAATTCACCCCTCCACTTT
TRBV12-3/TRBV12-4	TRBJ1-5	NA	13	NA	CASRSNTNQPQHF	TGTGCCAGCAGATCCAACACCAATCAGCCCCAGCATTTT
TRBV12-3/TRBV12-4	TRBJ1-5	many	15	NA	CASSLSAGAGQPQHF	TGTGCCAGCAGTTTATCCGCAGGCGCAGGTCAGCCCCAGCATTTT
TRBV9	TRBJ2-7	NA	13	TRBD1	CASSDGTAPEQYF	TGTGCCAGCAGCGACGGGACAGCGCCCGAGCAGTACTTC
TRBV3-1	TRBJ1-1	NA	15	TRBD1	CASSQGPTGTGEAFF	TGTGCCAGCAGCCAAGGACCGACCGGGACAGGGGAAGCTTTCTTT
TRBV20-1	TRBJ2-7	few	13	NA	CSARTLNLYEQYF	TGCAGTGCCAGGACCCTAAATCTCTACGAGCAGTACTTC
TRBV7-3	TRBJ2-2	NA	16	TRBD2	CASSSGLAGGSGELFF	TGTGCCAGCAGCTCGGGACTAGCGGGAGGGTCCGGGGAGCTGTTTTTT
TRBV15	TRBJ2-7	few	13	TRBD1	CATARDRSYEQYF	TGTGCCACCGCCCGGGACAGATCCTACGAGCAGTACTTC
TRBV20-1	TRBJ2-3	few	15	TRBD2	CSAPGPSGRTDTQYF	TGCAGTGCTCCTGGGCCTAGCGGGAGAACAGATACGCAGTATTTT
TRBV30	TRBJ1-2	NA	11	NA	CAWSVSYGYTF	TGTGCCTGGAGTGTAAGCTATGGCTACACCTTC
TRBV4-2	TRBJ2-3	NA	17	TRBD2	CASSQDHGGRASDTQYF	TGTGCCAGCAGCCAAGATCACGGCGGGAGGGCCTCAGATACGCAGTATTTT
TRBV6-5	TRBJ2-1	NA	14	TRBD1	CASTRGQRENEQFF	TGTGCCAGCACCAGGGGACAGAGGGAAAATGAGCAGTTCTTC
TRBV2	TRBJ1-4	few	16	NA	CASREQGLGSYEKLFF	TGTGCCAGCAGAGAACAGGGTTTGGGGAGCTATGAAAAACTGTTTTTT
TRBV3-1	TRBJ1-2	NA	13	NA	CASSEPRGYGYTF	TGTGCCAGCAGCGAACCCAGGGGTTATGGCTACACCTTC
TRBV28	TRBJ1-2	NA	13	TRBD1	CASLDRADYGYTF	TGTGCCAGCCTGGACAGGGCGGACTATGGCTACACCTTC
TRBV2	TRBJ1-2	NA	14	NA	CASSEVTGNYGYTF	TGTGCCAGCAGTGAGGTAACAGGGAACTATGGCTACACCTTC
TRBV5-4	TRBJ1-6	NA	16	TRBD1	CASSLAGSQGGSPLHF	TGTGCCAGCAGCTTGGCCGGGTCGCAGGGGGGATCACCCCTCCACTTT
TRBV7-2	TRBJ2-3	few	15	TRBD2	CASSASSGAIDTQYF	TGTGCCAGCAGCGCGTCTAGCGGGGCGATTGATACGCAGTATTTT
TRBV7-2	TRBJ2-3	NA	15	NA	CASSPTTTSTDTQYF	TGTGCCAGCAGTCCGACTACCACTAGCACAGATACGCAGTATTTT
TRBV4-2	TRBJ2-1	NA	16	NA	CASSQTLAQAYDEQFF	TGTGCCAGCAGCCAAACCCTGGCACAGGCGTATGATGAGCAGTTCTTC
TRBV29-1	TRBJ2-7	NA	13	TRBD1	CSVEGQGANEQYF	TGCAGCGTTGAGGGACAGGGGGCCAACGAGCAGTACTTC
TRBV19	TRBJ2-1	few	13	NA	CASRGGGYNEQFF	TGTGCCAGCCGAGGGGGGGGCTACAATGAGCAGTTCTTC
TRBV29-1	TRBJ1-1	NA	12	TRBD1	CGVGTGPPEAFF	TGCGGCGTTGGGACAGGTCCGCCCGAAGCTTTCTTT
TRBV4-3	TRBJ1-2	NA	16	NA	CASSQDSAASNYGYTF	TGCGCCAGCAGCCAAGATTCGGCAGCGTCGAACTATGGCTACACCTTC
TRBV28	TRBJ2-5	NA	13	TRBD1	CASSATGRETQYF	TGTGCCAGCAGTGCGACAGGGCGCGAGACCCAGTACTTC
TRBV11-2	TRBJ1-1	NA	16	TRBD1	CASSLGQIIMNTEAFF	TGTGCCAGCAGTTTGGGACAGATAATCATGAACACTGAAGCTTTCTTT
TRBV20-1	TRBJ2-3	NA	16	NA	CSARDRGATSTDTQYF	TGCAGTGCTAGAGATCGAGGGGCGACTAGCACAGATACGCAGTATTTT